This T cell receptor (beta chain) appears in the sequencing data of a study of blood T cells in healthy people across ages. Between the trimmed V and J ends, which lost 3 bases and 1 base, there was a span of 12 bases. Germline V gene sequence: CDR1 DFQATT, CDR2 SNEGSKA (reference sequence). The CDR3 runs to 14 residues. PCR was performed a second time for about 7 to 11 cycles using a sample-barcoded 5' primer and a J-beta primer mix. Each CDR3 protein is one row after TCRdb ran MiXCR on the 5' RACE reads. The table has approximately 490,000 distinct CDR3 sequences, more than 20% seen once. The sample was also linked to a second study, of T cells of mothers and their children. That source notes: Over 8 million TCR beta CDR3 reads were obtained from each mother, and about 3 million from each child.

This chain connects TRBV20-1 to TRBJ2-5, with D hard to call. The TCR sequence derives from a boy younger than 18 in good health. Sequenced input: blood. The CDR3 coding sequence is TGCAGTGCTAGTGGGGTAATGAGCCAAGAGACCCAGTACTTC. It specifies CSASGVMSQETQYF.